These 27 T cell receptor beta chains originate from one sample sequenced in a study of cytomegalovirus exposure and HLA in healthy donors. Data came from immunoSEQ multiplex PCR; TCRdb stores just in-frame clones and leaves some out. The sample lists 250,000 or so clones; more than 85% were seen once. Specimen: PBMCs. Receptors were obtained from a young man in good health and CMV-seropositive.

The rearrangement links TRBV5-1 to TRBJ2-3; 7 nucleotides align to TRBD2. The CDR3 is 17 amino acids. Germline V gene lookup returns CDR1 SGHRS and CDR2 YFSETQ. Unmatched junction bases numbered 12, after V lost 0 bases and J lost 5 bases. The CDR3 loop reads CASSLALGGSIRDTQYF. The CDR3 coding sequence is TGCGCCAGCAGCTTGGCCTTGGGCGGGAGTATAAGAGATACGCAGTATTTT.

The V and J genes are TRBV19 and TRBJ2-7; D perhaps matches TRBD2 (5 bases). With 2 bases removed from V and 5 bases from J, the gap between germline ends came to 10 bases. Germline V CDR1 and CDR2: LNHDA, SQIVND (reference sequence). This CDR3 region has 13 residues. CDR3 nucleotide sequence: TGTGCCAGTAGTATACAAGAGGGAAACGAGCAGTACTTC. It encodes CASSIQEGNEQYF. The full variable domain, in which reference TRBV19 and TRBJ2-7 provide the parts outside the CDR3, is DGGITQSPKYLFRKEGQNVTLSCEQNLNHDAMYWYRQDPGQGLRLIYYSQIVNDFQKGDIAEGYSVSREKKESFPLTVTSAQKNPTAFYLCASSIQEGNEQYFGPGTRLTVT.

The CDR3 sequence is CASSVRGGEETQYF. The CDR3 DNA sequence: TGTGCCAGCAGCGTACGGGGGGGGGAAGAGACCCAGTACTTC. This sequence joins TRBV13 and TRBJ2-5, with TRBD2 matching 8 bases. Germline V gene lookup returns CDR1 PRHDT and CDR2 FYEKMQ (reference sequence). This CDR3 comprises 14 residues. V shed 5 bases, J shed 3 bases, and the junction held 5 bases outside the gene matches.

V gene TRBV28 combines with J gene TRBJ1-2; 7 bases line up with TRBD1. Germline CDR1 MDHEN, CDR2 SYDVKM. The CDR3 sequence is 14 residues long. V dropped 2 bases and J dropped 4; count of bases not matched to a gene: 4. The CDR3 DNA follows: TGTGCCAGCAGTTTAGACACAGGGGCCTATGGCTACACCTTC. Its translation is CASSLDTGAYGYTF.

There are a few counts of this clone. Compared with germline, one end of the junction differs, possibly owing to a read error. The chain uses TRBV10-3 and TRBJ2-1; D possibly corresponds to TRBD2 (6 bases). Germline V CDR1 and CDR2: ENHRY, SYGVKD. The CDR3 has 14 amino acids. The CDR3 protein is CASSSGGTFDEQFF. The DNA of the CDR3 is TGTGCCAGCAGTTCCGGCGGGACTTTTGATGAGCAGTTCTTC.

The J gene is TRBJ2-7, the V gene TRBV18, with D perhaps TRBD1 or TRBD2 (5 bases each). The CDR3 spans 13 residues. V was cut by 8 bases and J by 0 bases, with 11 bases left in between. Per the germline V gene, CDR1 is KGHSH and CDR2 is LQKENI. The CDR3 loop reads CASGRDASYEQYF. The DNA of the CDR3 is TGTGCCAGCGGCCGGGACGCCTCCTACGAGCAGTACTTC. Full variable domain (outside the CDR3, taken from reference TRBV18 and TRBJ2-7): NAGVMQNPRHLVRRRGQEARLRCSPMKGHSHVYWYRQLPEEGLKFMVYLQKENIIDESGMPKERFSAEFPKEGPSILRIQQVVRGDSAAYFCASGRDASYEQYFGPGTRLTVT.

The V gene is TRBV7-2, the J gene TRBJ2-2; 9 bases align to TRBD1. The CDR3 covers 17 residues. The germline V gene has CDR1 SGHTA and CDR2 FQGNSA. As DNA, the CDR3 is TGTGCAGTCCGGACAGGGGTCCGGTTCGCGAACACCGGGGAGCTGTTTTTT. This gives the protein CAVRTGVRFANTGELFF.

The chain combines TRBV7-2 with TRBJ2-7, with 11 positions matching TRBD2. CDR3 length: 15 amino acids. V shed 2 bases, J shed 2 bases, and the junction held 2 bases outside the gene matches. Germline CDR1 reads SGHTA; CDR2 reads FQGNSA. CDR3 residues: CASSLRLAGPYEQYF. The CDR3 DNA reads TGTGCCAGCAGCTTAAGACTAGCGGGGCCCTACGAGCAGTACTTC.

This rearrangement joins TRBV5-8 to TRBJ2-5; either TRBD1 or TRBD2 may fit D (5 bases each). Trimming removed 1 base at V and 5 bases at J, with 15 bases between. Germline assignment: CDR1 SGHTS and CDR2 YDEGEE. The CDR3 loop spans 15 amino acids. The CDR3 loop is CASSLPGLGGETQYF. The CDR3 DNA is TGTGCCAGCAGCTTGCCGGGGCTAGGAGGTGAGACCCAGTACTTC.

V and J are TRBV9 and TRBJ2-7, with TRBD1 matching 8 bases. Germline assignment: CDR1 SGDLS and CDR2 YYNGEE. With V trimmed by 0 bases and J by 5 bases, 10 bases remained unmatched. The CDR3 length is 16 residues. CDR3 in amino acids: CASSVAARTGKNEQYF. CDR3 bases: TGTGCCAGCAGCGTAGCTGCCCGGACAGGGAAGAACGAGCAGTACTTC.

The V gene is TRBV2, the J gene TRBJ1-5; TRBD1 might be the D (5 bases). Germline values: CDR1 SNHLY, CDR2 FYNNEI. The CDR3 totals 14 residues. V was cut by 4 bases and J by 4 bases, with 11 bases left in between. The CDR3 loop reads CASSGLDRNQPQHF. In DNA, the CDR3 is TGTGCCAGCAGTGGATTAGACAGAAATCAGCCCCAGCATTTT.

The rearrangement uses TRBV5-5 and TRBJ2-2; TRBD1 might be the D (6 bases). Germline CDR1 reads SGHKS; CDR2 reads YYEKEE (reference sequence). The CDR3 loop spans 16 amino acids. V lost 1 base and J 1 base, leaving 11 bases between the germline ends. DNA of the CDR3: TGTGCCAGCAGCTTGCGACCGGACAGGAACACCGGGGAGCTGTTTTTT. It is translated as CASSLRPDRNTGELFF.

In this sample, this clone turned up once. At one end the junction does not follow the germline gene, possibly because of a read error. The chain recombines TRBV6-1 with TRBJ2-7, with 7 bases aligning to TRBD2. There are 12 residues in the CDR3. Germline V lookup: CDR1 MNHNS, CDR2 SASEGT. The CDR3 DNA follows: TGTGCCAGCAGTCGCTTAACCACTAGCGCGTTCTTC. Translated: CASSRLTTSAFF.

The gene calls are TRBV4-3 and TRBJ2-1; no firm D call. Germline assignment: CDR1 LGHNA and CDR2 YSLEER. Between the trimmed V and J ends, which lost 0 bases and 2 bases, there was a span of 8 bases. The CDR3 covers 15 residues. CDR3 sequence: CASSQDRQPYNEQFF. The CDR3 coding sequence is TGCGCCAGCAGCCAAGATAGGCAGCCCTACAATGAGCAGTTCTTC.

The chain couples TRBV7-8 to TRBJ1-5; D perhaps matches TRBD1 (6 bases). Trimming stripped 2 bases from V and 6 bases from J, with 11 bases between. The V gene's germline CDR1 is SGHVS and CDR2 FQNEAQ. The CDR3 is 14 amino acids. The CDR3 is CASSLMGAGQPQHF. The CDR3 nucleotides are TGTGCCAGCAGCTTAATGGGGGCAGGTCAGCCCCAGCATTTT.

CDR3 loop: CSVGGVGGRYEQYF. In DNA form, the CDR3 reads TGCAGCGTTGGGGGGGTAGGAGGCCGCTACGAGCAGTACTTC. The J gene is TRBJ2-7, the V gene TRBV29-1, with TRBD2 as a possible D gene (6 bases). This CDR3 has 14 residues. V lost 4 bases and J 3 bases, leaving 16 bases between the germline ends. Germline CDR1 SQVTM, CDR2 ANQGSEA.

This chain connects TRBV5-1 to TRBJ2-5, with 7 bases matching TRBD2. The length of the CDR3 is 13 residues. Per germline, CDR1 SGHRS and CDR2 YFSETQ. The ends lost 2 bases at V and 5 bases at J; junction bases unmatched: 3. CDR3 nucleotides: TGCGCCAGCAGCTTCGGGACTACTGAGACCCAGTACTTC. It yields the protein CASSFGTTETQYF.

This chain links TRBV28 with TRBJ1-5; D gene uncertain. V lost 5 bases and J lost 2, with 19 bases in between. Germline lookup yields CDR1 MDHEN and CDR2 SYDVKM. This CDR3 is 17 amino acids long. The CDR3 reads CASSTPWSSMGNQPQHF. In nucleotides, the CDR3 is TGTGCCAGCAGTACACCATGGAGCAGTATGGGCAATCAGCCCCAGCATTTT.

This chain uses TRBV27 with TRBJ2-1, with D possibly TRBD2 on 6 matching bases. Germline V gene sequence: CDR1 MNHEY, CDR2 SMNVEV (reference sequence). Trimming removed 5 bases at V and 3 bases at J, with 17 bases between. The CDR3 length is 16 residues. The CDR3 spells CASSLTGTSLYNEQFF. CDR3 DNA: TGTGCCAGCAGTCTAACCGGGACTTCCCTCTACAATGAGCAGTTCTTC.

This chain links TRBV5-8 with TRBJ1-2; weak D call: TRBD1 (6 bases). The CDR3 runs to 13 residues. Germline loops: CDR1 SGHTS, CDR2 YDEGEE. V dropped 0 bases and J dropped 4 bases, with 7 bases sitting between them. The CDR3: CASSLGQVYGYTF. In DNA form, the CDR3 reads TGTGCCAGCAGCTTGGGACAGGTCTATGGCTACACCTTC.

The CDR3 protein is CASSQTGVEAFF. The DNA for the CDR3 is TGCGCCAGCAGCCAAACAGGGGTTGAAGCTTTCTTT. The chain uses TRBV4-1 and TRBJ1-1, with TRBD1 matching over 7 bases. The CDR3 is 12 residues long. CDR1 MGHRA and CDR2 YSYEKL come from the germline V gene. The junction had 1 base not matched to a gene; V was cut back by 2 bases and J by 7 bases.

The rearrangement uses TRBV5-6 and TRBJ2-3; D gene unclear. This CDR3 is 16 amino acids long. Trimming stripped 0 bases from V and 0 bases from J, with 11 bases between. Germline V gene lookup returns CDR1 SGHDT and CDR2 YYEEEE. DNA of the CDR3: TGTGCCAGCAGCTTGGCCCAGTATAGTAGCACAGATACGCAGTATTTT. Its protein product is CASSLAQYSSTDTQYF.

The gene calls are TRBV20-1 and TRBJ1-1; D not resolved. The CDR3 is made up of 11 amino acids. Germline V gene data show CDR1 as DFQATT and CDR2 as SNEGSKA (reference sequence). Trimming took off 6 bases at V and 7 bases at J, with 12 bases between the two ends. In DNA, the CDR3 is TGCAGTGCCCGAGGACCCCTTGAAGCTTTCTTT. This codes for CSARGPLEAFF.

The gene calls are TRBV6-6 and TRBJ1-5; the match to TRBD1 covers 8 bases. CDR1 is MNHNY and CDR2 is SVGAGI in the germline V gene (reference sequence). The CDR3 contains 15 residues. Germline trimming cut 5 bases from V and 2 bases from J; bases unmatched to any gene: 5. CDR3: CASSRGQGGNQPQHF. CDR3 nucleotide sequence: TGTGCCAGCAGTCGCGGACAGGGAGGCAATCAGCCCCAGCATTTT.

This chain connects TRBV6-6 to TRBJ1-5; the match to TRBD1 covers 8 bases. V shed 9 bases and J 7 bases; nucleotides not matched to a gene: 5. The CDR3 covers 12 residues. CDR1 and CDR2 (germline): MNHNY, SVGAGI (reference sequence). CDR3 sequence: CASTGGGQPQHF. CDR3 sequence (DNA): TGTGCCAGTACAGGGGGAGGGCAGCCCCAGCATTTT.

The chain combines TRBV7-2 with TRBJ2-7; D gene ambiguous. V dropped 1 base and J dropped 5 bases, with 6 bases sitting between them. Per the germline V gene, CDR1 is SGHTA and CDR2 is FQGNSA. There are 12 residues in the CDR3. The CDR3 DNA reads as TGTGCCAGCAGCTTAGATCGTAACGAGCAGTACTTC. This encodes CASSLDRNEQYF.

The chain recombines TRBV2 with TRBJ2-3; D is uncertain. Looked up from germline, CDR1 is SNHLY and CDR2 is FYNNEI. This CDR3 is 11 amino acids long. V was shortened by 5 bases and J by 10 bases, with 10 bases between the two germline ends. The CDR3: CASSPRSPQYF. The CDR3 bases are TGTGCCAGCAGTCCGAGGTCCCCGCAGTATTTT.